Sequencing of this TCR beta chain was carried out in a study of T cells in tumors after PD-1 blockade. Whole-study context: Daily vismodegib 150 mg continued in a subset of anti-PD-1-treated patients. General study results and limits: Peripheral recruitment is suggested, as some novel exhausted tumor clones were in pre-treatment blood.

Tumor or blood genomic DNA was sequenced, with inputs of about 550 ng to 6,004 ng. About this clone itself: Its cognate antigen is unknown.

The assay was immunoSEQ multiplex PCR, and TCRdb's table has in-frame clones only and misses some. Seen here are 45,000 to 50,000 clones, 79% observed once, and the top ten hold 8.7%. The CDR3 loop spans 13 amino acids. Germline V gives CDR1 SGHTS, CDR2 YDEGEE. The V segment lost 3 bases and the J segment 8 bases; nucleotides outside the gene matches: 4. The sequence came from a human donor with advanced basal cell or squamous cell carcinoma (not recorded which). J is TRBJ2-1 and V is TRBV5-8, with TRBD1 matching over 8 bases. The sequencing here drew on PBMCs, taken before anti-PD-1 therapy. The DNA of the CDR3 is TGTGCCAGCAGCTGGACAGGGATCCATGAGCAGTTCTTC. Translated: CASSWTGIHEQFF.